The subject of this entry is one TCR beta chain. The specificity of this receptor is unknown. Per-nucleotide qualities are absent, and no much larger clonotype sits a single base away. The donors were healthy, HIV-negative adults with no recently reported acute infections or vaccinations. Every donor was a Caucasian adult living in Nashville, Tennessee, USA. For unsorted samples, some 90 million PBMCs were counted, and genomic DNA was extracted using the QIAamp DNA Blood Mini kit. Blood was obtained by leukapheresis, after which PBMCs were separated by Ficoll-Histopaque density gradient centrifugation and cryopreserved in liquid nitrogen vapor phase. Using the deep immunoSEQ assay, TCR CDR3 regions were amplified from genomic DNA by multiplex PCR. Extracted genomic DNA from each cell subset was distributed evenly across all wells of several immunoSEQ 96-well plates, and each plate was treated as a replicate. Each replicate PCR for unsorted PBMC received approximately 300 ng genomic DNA, equal to about 30,000 T cell genomes. Unsorted PBMC genomic DNA was sequenced across ten immunoSEQ deep assay plates. The purified libraries were quantified using a Qubit 3.0 fluorometer, sized with a Bioanalyzer 2100, and then quantified again using the KAPA Library Quantification kit. A separate single-read 150-cycle Illumina NextSeq 550 flow cell was used to sequence each immunoSEQ 96-well plate. The source study handled its data this way. Because the immunoSEQ output included only junctional sequences and no quality scores, the filtering could not be the same as the filtering used for full-length reads. Sequences were annotated with PyIR, a Python wrapper for IgBLAST v1.9, and V/J genes and CDR3 were assigned using IMGT germline references. Reads were filtered out if the reads had weak V/J assignments (E-value above 1e-6), no CDR3, stop codons, out-of-frame junctions, or ambiguous translated residues. V3J clonotypes were defined as sequences sharing an identical inferred V gene, J gene, and CDR3 amino acid sequence. Percentage overlap between repertoires was computed as shared unique clonotypes divided by the size of the smaller repertoire. Repertoire richness was assessed with RTK rarefaction, the Chao1 estimator, and Recon v2.1 estimates of unobserved clonotypes. Entries here come from immuneACCESS through TCRdb and include only in-frame sequences with V and J called. Some clones fail to appear in such tables; in the studies checked, an unresolved V gene covers under half of the shortfall, and the cause of the remainder is unknown. The V and J calls and clone size are taken from that table; D and trimming were inferred from the DNA. The sample includes approximately 500,000 clones, with 75% to 80% observed a single time. The ten largest clones capture about an eighth of the sample.

The record originates from a study of shared clonotypes between healthy human individuals (TCRdb year 2020). Broadly, across the study: Two women and a few men aged 18 to 49 years were included in the cohort. To estimate repertoire size and how much clonotype sharing occurs between individuals, the study deeply sequenced the blood TCR repertoires of 4 to 6 healthy adults. Libraries were prepared and TCR repertoires were sequenced by different laboratories using diverse techniques, in order to increase sequencing depth and limit assay-specific biases. Per donor, leukapheresis produced somewhere between about 0.9 and 9.5 billion PBMCs. What the authors observed across the whole study: Because the study included only a small number of donors, the genetic and exposure-history diversity represented was limited. Only blood was sampled, and tissue TCR repertoires likely differ from those in blood. Pairwise subsampling led to the expectation that sequencing depth would affect the degree of clonotype sharing among donors.

Sequencing was done on a sample of PBMCs. The origin of this receptor is a woman in her thirties or forties in good health. Some clones in this sample may be carry-over from other donors' samples.

CDR3 reads: CASSSVFYEQYF. The bases are TGTGCCAGCAGTTCGGTATTCTACGAGCAGTACTTC. The chain joins TRBV5-5 to TRBJ2-7, with an unclear D gene assignment. Reading the germline V gene (reference sequence) gives CDR1 SGHKS and CDR2 YYEKEE. Measured from the cysteine to the phenylalanine, the CDR3 is 12 residues long. The CDR3 DNA has 36 bases and is translated from base 1. The junction shows trimming of 5 bases on V and 3 bases on J, plus 9 bases between the germline ends.